The TCR beta chain described here comes from a study of cytomegalovirus exposure and HLA in healthy donors. Broader study findings: The classifier, whose performance was assessed in both the original and validation cohorts, reportedly diagnosed cytomegalovirus status with high specificity and sensitivity. It was likely that a cluster of highly shared sequence variants was a sequencing artifact. In a later analysis, TCR association rates varied by HLA locus: DRB1 most, HLA-C fewest.

The CDR3 is 15 amino acids. Trimming took 3 bases from V and 0 from J, leaving 7 bases between them. CDR1 and CDR2 (germline): SGDLS, YYNGEE. PCR primers comprised 60 Vbeta and 13 Jbeta primers. The method was immunoSEQ multiplex PCR; TCRdb's version includes in-frame clones alone and lacks a portion of them. This sample has around 94,000 clones, with 70% to 80% found just once. About this clone itself: What it binds is not known.

The sequence was obtained from an older woman in good health and CMV-seropositive. The source material was PBMCs. This chain joins TRBV9 and TRBJ1-6; no reliable D call. CDR3 region: CASSAQSSYNSPLHF. The CDR3 DNA is TGTGCCAGCAGCGCACAGAGCTCCTATAATTCACCCCTCCACTTT.